Presented here are 12 T cell receptor beta chains from one specimen sequenced in a study of PD-1 blockade in classical Hodgkin lymphoma. This table comes from immunoSEQ multiplex PCR, and its TCRdb copy is limited to in-frame clones, with some not included. There are about 16,000 clones in the sample; around four fifths occur only once, and 1% lies in the top ten. Each patient's relapse followed autologous stem cell transplantation, and brentuximab vedotin exposure varied. Investigators isolated CD4+ T cells from thawed PBMCs through magnetic negative selection. The source was CD4+ T cells from blood, collected at baseline. These receptors came from a human donor with classical Hodgkin lymphoma.

This clone has more than one count but fewer than ten. This CDR3 is CASSQTGQGRYSPLHF. DNA of the CDR3: TGCGCCAGCAGCCAAACGGGACAGGGCAGGTATTCACCCCTCCACTTT. The chain links TRBV5-1 to TRBJ1-6; TRBD1 matches at 9 bases. This CDR3 has 16 residues. With V trimmed by 4 bases and J by 8 bases, 10 bases remained unmatched. Germline CDR1 reads SGHRS; CDR2 reads YFSETQ.

The chain joins TRBV5-5 to TRBJ2-3; 10 nucleotides match TRBD1. V shed 5 bases, J shed 3 bases, and the junction held 6 bases outside the gene matches. CDR3 length: 15 amino acids. Germline values: CDR1 SGHKS, CDR2 YYEKEE (reference sequence). This CDR3 reads CASRHRTGGTDTQYF. The CDR3 nucleotides read TGTGCCAGCAGGCACCGGACAGGGGGTACAGATACGCAGTATTTT.

This chain connects TRBV5-1 to TRBJ2-5; tentatively, D is TRBD2 (5 bases). The ends were cut back, 3 bases at V and 6 bases at J, with 21 bases in the middle. CDR3 length equals 16 residues. The germline CDR1 and CDR2 sequences are SGHRS and YFSETQ. DNA of the CDR3: TGCGCCAGCAGCTCCTCGGCTGGACTCATCCGAAAGACCCAGTACTTC. It specifies CASSSSAGLIRKTQYF.

The chain employs TRBV10-3 and TRBJ1-2; a possible D gene is TRBD1 (6 bases). With 8 bases removed from V and 3 bases from J, the gap between germline ends came to 10 bases. Germline V gene lookup returns CDR1 ENHRY and CDR2 SYGVKD. This CDR3 contains 12 residues. The CDR3 spells CAIAGGDYGYTF. CDR3 sequence (DNA): TGTGCCATCGCGGGGGGCGACTATGGCTACACCTTC.

CDR3 DNA: TGTGCCAGCAGTGAAGCGGTGGATAAGGAGTTCTTC. It yields the protein CASSEAVDKEFF. This chain connects TRBV6-1 to TRBJ2-1; D not resolved. The V end lost 0 bases, the J end lost 14 bases, and 11 bases lay between the germline ends. This CDR3 contains 12 residues. Germline CDR1 is MNHNS and CDR2 is SASEGT.

V usage is TRBV4-1 and J usage is TRBJ2-3; D not certain. Germline V gene lookup returns CDR1 MGHRA and CDR2 YSYEKL. The CDR3 runs to 14 residues. V was cut by 1 base and J by 3 bases, with 8 bases left in between. The CDR3 protein is CASSQVQVTDTQYF. CDR3 sequence (DNA): TGCGCCAGCAGCCAAGTGCAGGTTACAGATACGCAGTATTTT.

The chain carries TRBV7-9 and TRBJ2-5, with 9 bases matching TRBD1. Per the germline V gene, CDR1 is SEHNR and CDR2 is FQNEAQ (reference sequence). Trimming took 8 bases from V and 3 from J; bases not matched to a gene: 13. The CDR3 consists of 16 residues. In nucleotides, the CDR3 is TGTGCCAGCGCAACGATCCCGGGACAGGGTAAAGAGACCCAGTACTTC. Translated: CASATIPGQGKETQYF. Combining the CDR3 with reference TRBV7-9 and TRBJ2-5 gives the whole variable domain DTGVSQNPRHKITKRGQNVTFRCDPISEHNRLYWYRQTLGQGPEFLTYFQNEAQLEKSRLLSDRFSAERPKGSFSTLEIQRTEQGDSAMYLCASATIPGQGKETQYFGPGTRLLVL.

J is TRBJ2-2 and V is TRBV25-1; D unresolved. V lost 0 bases to trimming and J lost 3 bases, with 2 bases between them. Germline assignment: CDR1 MGHDK and CDR2 SYGVNS. This CDR3 region has 13 residues. The CDR3 sequence is CASSEYYTGELFF. The CDR3 nucleotides are TGTGCCAGCAGTGAATACTACACCGGGGAGCTGTTTTTT.

The V call is TRBV6-5, the J call TRBJ2-1, with 8 bases lining up with TRBD2. The CDR3 length is 16 residues. With V trimmed by 0 bases and J by 0 bases, 1 base remained unmatched. Germline CDR1 reads MNHEY; CDR2 reads SVGAGI. CDR3 DNA sequence: TGTGCCAGCAGTTACTCAAGCGGGAGCTCCTACAATGAGCAGTTCTTC. It codes for CASSYSSGSSYNEQFF.

The rearrangement uses TRBV18 and TRBJ2-1, with D tentatively TRBD2 (5 bases). Looked up from germline, CDR1 is KGHSH and CDR2 is LQKENI. V lost 3 bases and J lost 8, with 14 bases in between. The CDR3 runs 14 residues. The CDR3 DNA is TGTGCCAGCTCACCGACCCTCGACGGGGATGAGCAGTTCTTC. It encodes CASSPTLDGDEQFF. The full variable domain, in which reference TRBV18 and TRBJ2-1 provide the parts outside the CDR3, is NAGVMQNPRHLVRRRGQEARLRCSPMKGHSHVYWYRQLPEEGLKFMVYLQKENIIDESGMPKERFSAEFPKEGPSILRIQQVVRGDSAAYFCASSPTLDGDEQFFGPGTRLTVL.

The chain has TRBV19 and TRBJ2-3; 9 bases align to TRBD1. Trimming at V came to 9 bases and at J to 3 bases, leaving 4 bases not matched to a gene. The CDR3 covers 13 residues. CDR1 is LNHDA, CDR2 SQIVND, per germline (reference sequence). DNA of the CDR3: TGTGCCAGCTTGGACAGGGGTACAGATACGCAGTATTTT. It codes for CASLDRGTDTQYF.

V is TRBV7-2 and J is TRBJ2-7; D is perhaps TRBD1 (6 bases). Trimming left V 2 bases short and J 0 bases short, with 11 bases between. From germline, CDR1 is SGHTA and CDR2 FQGNSA. The CDR3 totals 15 residues. In DNA, the CDR3 is TGTGCCAGCAGCTTATACTGGGGGCCCTCCTACGAGCAGTACTTC. Its translation: CASSLYWGPSYEQYF. The full variable domain, completed using reference TRBV7-2 and TRBJ2-7, is GAGVSQSPSNKVTEKGKDVELRCDPISGHTALYWYRQSLGQGLEFLIYFQGNSAPDKSGLPSDRFSAERTGGSVSTLTIQRTQQEDSAVYLCASSLYWGPSYEQYFGPGTRLTVT.